This TCR beta chain was captured in a study of blood T cell repertoires in COVID-19. Study in general: Nucleic acid was either cDNA or gDNA, and it came from T cells, B-cell-depleted T cells, or PBMCs.

This CDR3 spans 13 amino acids. J gave up 7 bases and V 10 bases, and 4 bases lay outside the gene matches. Germline values: CDR1 MRHNA, CDR2 SNTAGT. Sequenced by immunoSEQ multiplex PCR; TCRdb stores in-frame clones only, minus some. The profile covers about 100,000 clones, with about 91% appearing a single time and under 7% taken by the ten largest. This clone was seen only a few times. The sequence was obtained from a man in his fifties with active or convalescent COVID-19. The sample consisted of peripheral blood. The V call is TRBV6-4, the J call TRBJ2-1, with 13 bases matching TRBD2. Written as DNA, the CDR3 is TGTGCCAACGGACTAGCGGGGGAAAATGAGCAGTTCTTC. This sequence encodes CANGLAGENEQFF.